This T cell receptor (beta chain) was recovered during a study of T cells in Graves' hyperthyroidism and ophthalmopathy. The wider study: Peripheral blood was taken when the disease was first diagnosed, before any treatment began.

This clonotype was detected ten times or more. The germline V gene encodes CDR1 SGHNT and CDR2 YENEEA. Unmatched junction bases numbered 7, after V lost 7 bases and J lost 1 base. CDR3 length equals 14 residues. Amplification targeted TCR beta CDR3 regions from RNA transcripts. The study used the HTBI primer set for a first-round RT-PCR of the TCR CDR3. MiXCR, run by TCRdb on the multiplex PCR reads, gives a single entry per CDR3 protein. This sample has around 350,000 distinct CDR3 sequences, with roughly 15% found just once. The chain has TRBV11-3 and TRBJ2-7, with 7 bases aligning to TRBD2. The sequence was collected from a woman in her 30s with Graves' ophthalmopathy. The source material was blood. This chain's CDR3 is CASTPSGESYEQYF. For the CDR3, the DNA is TGTGCCAGCACTCCAAGCGGGGAGTCCTACGAGCAGTACTTC.